The entry below gives a single TCR beta chain sequence along with its context. Some clones are missing from TCRdb's copy, which holds only in-frame ones; the method was immunoSEQ multiplex PCR. The sample contains hundreds of thousands of clones, about four fifths of which appear only once. The sample is drawn from a study of blood T cell repertoires in COVID-19. Looking at the study overall: Some COVID-19 samples were acute and others convalescent; all came from the United States, Italy and Spain.

This CDR3 is 16 amino acids long. Germline lookup yields CDR1 MNHNS and CDR2 SASEGT. With 2 bases removed from V and 0 bases from J, the gap between germline ends came to 13 bases. The sequenced sample was peripheral blood. V gene TRBV6-1 combines with J gene TRBJ1-1; possible D gene TRBD1, 6 bases. This clonotype was sampled from a woman aged 40 to 50 with active or convalescent COVID-19. CDR3 DNA sequence: TGTGCCAGCAGTGAACTGGGGGCCCTCATGAACACTGAAGCTTTCTTT. Protein: CASSELGALMNTEAFF.